These T cell receptor beta chains were read from a single sample in a study of T cell responses to AZD1222 COVID-19 vaccine. Using immunoSEQ multiplex PCR, the repertoire was profiled, and TCRdb retains in-frame clones only, with some absent. The data contain some 70,000 clones, about 83% of them singletons. This sample comprised peripheral blood, obtained on day 0 of AZD1222 vaccination. The receptors were gathered from an adult in good health. CDR3s leave out the opening cysteine and the closing phenylalanine or tryptophan.

TRBV5-6,13,ASSSPTFSGNTIY
TRBV6-5,11,ASNKDLLTEAF
TRBV7-2,15,ASSLGSPTGSNQPQH
TRBV5-6,16,ASSLKASGVAYQETQY
TRBV28,9,ASSSPGGYT
TRBV5-1,12,ASSPGGQGETQY
TRBV11-2,12,ASSLAGMGYEQY
TRBV5-1,12,ASSRGTSTDTQY
TRBV6-1,11,ASREENDYGYT
TRBV5-1,13,ASISLGQDQETQY
TRBV30,13,AWSALKGAGSPLH
TRBV5-1,11,ASSLPEIGGYT
TRBV4-3,14,ASSQEGGGTNEKLF
TRBV18,11,ASSQTANTEAF
TRBV2,13,ASNRAGVNTGELF
TRBV6-1,13,ASSESWARSYEQY
TRBV6-2/TRBV6-3,11,ASSYSIFQPQH
TRBV7-9,11,ASSSSGADTQY
TRBV5-1,13,ASSLAVGGNEKLF
TRBV7-8,15,ASSFVAGTLANYGYT
TRBV6-5,12,ASSYGGWNTEAF
TRBV29-1,15,SVGTSGGRGSTDTQY
TRBV11-2,14,ASSLRLAGVYNEQF
TRBV5-1,11,ASSLLTGNEQY
TRBV6-6,10,ASSSSGQPQH
TRBV18,11,ASSPAGDTEAF
TRBV9,13,ASSVDGHHQETQY
TRBV30,11,AWSVSGRYEQY
TRBV6-5,11,ASRDSGGNEQF
TRBV2,11,ATGGRGNSPLH
TRBV2,11,ASMTGGSQPQH
TRBV19,11,ASSKGPNQPQH
TRBV28,12,ASSLAAMNTEAF
TRBV7-8,16,ASSLSNMRIIDQNGYT
TRBV6-5,13,ASSYSDRASYGYT
TRBV27,15,ASSSLPIAGVADTQY
TRBV28,14,ASSSITDRYLYGYT
TRBV7-9,17,ASSFGRQIMGQPQYGYT
TRBV7-9,12,ASSLGHSNQPQH
TRBV28,13,VSSIPGQGYNEQF
TRBV5-8,14,ASSLGTTTNTGELF
TRBV5-1,13,ASSLGRVENTEAF
TRBV7-9,12,ASSSHRVHSPLH